The source of this T cell receptor beta chain is a study of cytomegalovirus exposure and HLA in healthy donors. 13 Jbeta primers and 60 Vbeta primers were used for the PCR. TCRdb keeps only in-frame clones here, not all; method: immunoSEQ multiplex PCR. The sample shows 190,000 or so clones, about 80% of them seen only once. As regards this clone: Its antigen is not identified.

Findings and limits, study-wide: Investigators reported fewer than 200 TCR beta chains as tied to cytomegalovirus. Segments of the TCR beta V type were, in most cases, productive about 90% or about 30% of the time in an earlier analysis. A likely sequencing artifact accounted for one observed cluster of highly shared sequence variants.

This TCR came from a boy younger than 18 in good health and CMV-seronegative. Sequencing was done on a sample of PBMCs.

In DNA form, the CDR3 reads TGTGCCAGCAGTTTAACCGGTTCGGGGGGAGGCTACAATGAGCAGTTCTTC. Translation gives CASSLTGSGGGYNEQFF. This chain joins TRBV27 and TRBJ2-1; TRBD2 agrees at 7 bases. The length of the CDR3 is 17 residues. J gave up 3 bases and V 2 bases, and 10 bases lay outside the gene matches. CDR1 and CDR2 (germline): MNHEY, SMNVEV (reference sequence).